Below, 8 T cell receptor beta chains from the same sample are listed, as sequenced in a study of T cell responses to AZD1222 COVID-19 vaccine. Produced via immunoSEQ multiplex PCR; TCRdb's table is partial and in-frame only. The sample includes 100,000 to 150,000 clones, 85% to 90% of them seen just once. The specimen was peripheral blood, collected on day 0 of AZD1222 vaccination. The receptors stem from an adult in good health.

This chain links TRBV4-1 with TRBJ1-2; D might be TRBD1 (5 bases). The CDR3 loop spans 21 amino acids. The germline gives CDR1 MGHRA, CDR2 YSYEKL. The V end lost 0 bases, the J end lost 0 bases, and 26 bases lay between the germline ends. CDR3 in amino acids: CASSQDLGRWRGRSANYGYTF. In DNA, the CDR3 is TGCGCCAGCAGCCAAGATCTGGGAAGGTGGAGGGGCCGATCAGCTAACTATGGCTACACCTTC.

This rearrangement joins TRBV4-3 to TRBJ2-3; the match to TRBD2 covers 9 bases. V lost 1 base, J lost 4 bases, and 6 bases stayed unmatched. Germline V CDR1 and CDR2: LGHNA, YSLEER. This CDR3 is 16 amino acids long. The CDR3 sequence: CASSQGDLAGSDTQYF. The CDR3 DNA is TGCGCCAGCAGCCAAGGGGATCTAGCGGGGTCAGATACGCAGTATTTT.

J is TRBJ1-5 and V is TRBV19, with 10 bases identical to TRBD1. The CDR3 loop spans 16 amino acids. J lost 0 bases, V lost 4 bases, and 3 bases had no gene match. Germline V CDR1 and CDR2: LNHDA, SQIVND (reference sequence). CDR3 sequence: CASSRDRGYSNQPQHF. The CDR3 nucleotides are TGTGCCAGTAGTAGGGACAGGGGTTATAGCAATCAGCCCCAGCATTTT.

The chain joins TRBV7-9 to TRBJ2-1, with unresolved D. The V end lost 3 bases, the J end lost 10 bases, and 10 bases lay between the germline ends. CDR3 length equals 12 residues. Germline values: CDR1 SEHNR, CDR2 FQNEAQ (reference sequence). The DNA for the CDR3 is TGTGCCAGCAGCTTTTTATTCCACGAGCAGTTCTTC. Translating gives CASSFLFHEQFF.

This clone was found a few times. This rearrangement joins TRBV2 to TRBJ2-2, with D maybe TRBD1 (6 bases). CDR1 is SNHLY, CDR2 FYNNEI, per germline. V lost 4 bases to trimming and J lost 1 base, with 10 bases between them. The CDR3 covers 15 residues. DNA of the CDR3: TGTGCCAGCAGTGGCCCGGGACAGAACACCGGGGAGCTGTTTTTT. This translates into CASSGPGQNTGELFF.

The table lists this clone with a count of one. The gene calls are TRBV27 and TRBJ1-6; D is ambiguous. The CDR3 loop spans 16 amino acids. Trimming took off 5 bases at V and 6 bases at J, with 17 bases between the two ends. Per germline, CDR1 MNHEY and CDR2 SMNVEV (reference sequence). DNA of the CDR3: TGTGCCAGCAGTACCCGTGGAGGGAGGTCTAATTCACCCCTCCACTTT. Its protein product is CASSTRGGRSNSPLHF.

The chain links TRBV4-1 to TRBJ2-3, with D uncertain. V was shortened by 4 bases and J by 0 bases, with 11 bases between the two germline ends. This CDR3 region has 15 residues. CDR1 MGHRA and CDR2 YSYEKL come from the germline V gene. The CDR3 DNA reads as TGCGCCAGCAGCCCCCTGCCGGCTAGCACAGATACGCAGTATTTT. Translation: CASSPLPASTDTQYF.

The rearrangement joins TRBV4-3 to TRBJ1-4; no clear D. V shed 0 bases and J shed 7 bases, with 12 bases lying between them. Germline V gene sequence: CDR1 LGHNA, CDR2 YSLEER. The CDR3 covers 15 residues. The CDR3 nucleotides are TGCGCCAGCAGCCAAGATCGGGATCGGGGTGAAAAACTGTTTTTT. Translating it yields CASSQDRDRGEKLFF.